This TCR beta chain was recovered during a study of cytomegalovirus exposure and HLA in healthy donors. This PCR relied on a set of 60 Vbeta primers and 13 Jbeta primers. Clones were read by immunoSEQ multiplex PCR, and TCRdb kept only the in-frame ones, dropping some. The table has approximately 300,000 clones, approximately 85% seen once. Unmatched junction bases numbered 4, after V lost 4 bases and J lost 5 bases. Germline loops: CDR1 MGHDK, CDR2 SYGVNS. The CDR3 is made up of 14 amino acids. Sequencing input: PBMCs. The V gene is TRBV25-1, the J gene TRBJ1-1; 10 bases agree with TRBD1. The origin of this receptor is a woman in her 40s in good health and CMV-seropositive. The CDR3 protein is CASSGQGAWTEAFF. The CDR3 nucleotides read TGTGCCAGCAGTGGACAGGGGGCTTGGACTGAAGCTTTCTTT.